This is a list of T cell receptor beta chains from one sample in a study of cytotoxic CD8 clonotypes in ibrutinib-treated CLL. Profiling relied on immunoSEQ multiplex PCR, and the TCRdb table lists in-frame clones only, not all of them. The sample holds roughly 330,000 clones; about 61% are singletons and the top ten take roughly 6%. This specimen was PBMCs, taken after 36 months of ibrutinib treatment. The receptors come from a human donor with chronic lymphocytic leukemia. Each CDR3 is given with its conserved first and last residue. D genes are given only for firm matches. Clone size appears in some rows only: once, few, many, or a class for an expanded clone.

TRBD1 | few | TRBJ1-2 | TRBV5-1 | CASSSGTGVTYGYTF | TGCGCCAGCAGCTCCGGGACAGGGGTAACCTATGGCTACACCTTC
TRBD2 | NA | TRBJ2-1 | TRBV2 | CASSETSGGANEQFF | TGTGCCAGCAGTGAAACTAGCGGGGGGGCCAATGAGCAGTTCTTC
TRBD1 | NA | TRBJ2-3 | TRBV11-2 | CASSPTGGKAPDTQYF | TGTGCCAGCAGCCCGACAGGGGGCAAGGCCCCAGATACGCAGTATTTT
NA | NA | TRBJ1-2 | TRBV14 | CASSQDTALRGYTF | TGTGCCAGCAGCCAAGATACGGCCCTTCGTGGCTACACCTTC
TRBD1 | NA | TRBJ2-2 | TRBV7-8 | CASSSPVGQGTGELFF | TGTGCCAGCAGCTCCCCTGTGGGACAGGGGACCGGGGAGCTGTTTTTT
NA | NA | TRBJ2-7 | TRBV11-2 | CASSLEWAQHYEQYF | TGTGCCAGCAGCTTAGAGTGGGCTCAGCACTACGAGCAGTACTTC
NA | NA | TRBJ2-1 | TRBV5-1 | CASSFGPSGDEQFF | TGCGCCAGCAGCTTCGGACCGTCTGGCGATGAGCAGTTCTTC
NA | NA | TRBJ2-7 | TRBV29-1 | CSVGDVMGYEQYF | TGCAGCGTTGGAGACGTTATGGGCTACGAGCAGTACTTC
NA | NA | TRBJ1-5 | TRBV6-5 | CASSPGGGGQPQHF | TGTGCCAGCAGCCCTGGGGGGGGTGGTCAGCCCCAGCATTTT
TRBD2 | NA | TRBJ2-7 | TRBV28 | CASTGVLAGIDEQYF | TGTGCCAGCACCGGAGTCCTAGCGGGAATCGACGAGCAGTACTTC
NA | once | TRBJ2-3 | TRBV4-3 | CASSQDPAGSSTDTQYF | TGCGCCAGCAGCCAAGATCCGGCGGGTAGTAGCACAGATACGCAGTATTTT